This entry lists 7 T cell receptor beta chains sequenced from one sample in a study of cytomegalovirus exposure and HLA in healthy donors. Both 60 Vbeta primers and 13 Jbeta primers went into the PCR. The repertoire was sequenced with immunoSEQ multiplex PCR; TCRdb's copy has only in-frame clones and lacks some. The sample carries over 200,000 clones, about 85% recorded once. Input material: PBMCs. Every receptor here comes from a human donor in good health.

The V and J genes are TRBV5-1 and TRBJ2-5; D possibly corresponds to TRBD1 (6 bases). CDR1 is SGHRS and CDR2 is YFSETQ in the germline V gene. The CDR3 is made up of 15 amino acids. Deletions cut 1 base from V and 4 bases from J, with 14 bases between. CDR3 sequence (DNA): TGCGCCAGCAGCTTGTTGCAGGGGCGCGGAGAGACCCAGTACTTC. Its protein is CASSLLQGRGETQYF.

This sequence joins TRBV7-2 and TRBJ2-3, with D possibly being TRBD1 (5 bases). V was cut by 0 bases and J by 1 base, with 5 bases left in between. CDR3 length: 14 residues. From germline, CDR1 is SGHTA and CDR2 FQGNSA. In DNA, the CDR3 is TGTGCCAGCAGCTTAGCACAGGGCACAGATACGCAGTATTTT. Translation: CASSLAQGTDTQYF.

The V call is TRBV6-4, the J call TRBJ2-4; D gene uncertain. The CDR3 contains 14 residues. V lost 5 bases and J 1 base, leaving 9 bases between the germline ends. Germline-derived CDR1 and CDR2 are MRHNA and SNTAGT. The CDR3 region has the DNA TGTGCCAGCAGTCGACCCGGGGCCAAAAACATTCAGTACTTC. Amino acid sequence: CASSRPGAKNIQYF.

The chain is built from TRBV4-3 and TRBJ1-4; D might be TRBD1 (6 bases). The V end lost 0 bases, the J end lost 3 bases, and 14 bases lay between the germline ends. Germline CDR1 is LGHNA and CDR2 is YSLEER. The CDR3 spans 17 residues. Here the CDR3 reads CASSQEGARSANEKLFF. CDR3 coding DNA: TGCGCCAGCAGCCAAGAGGGGGCGAGGTCGGCTAATGAAAAACTGTTTTTT.

This clone was detected only a few times. The chain recombines TRBV2 with TRBJ1-1, with D tentatively TRBD1 (6 bases). With 1 base removed from V and 6 bases from J, the gap between germline ends came to 21 bases. The CDR3 spans 17 residues. Germline loops: CDR1 SNHLY, CDR2 FYNNEI. Here the CDR3 reads CASSEGWGQGWSAEAFF. CDR3 bases: TGTGCCAGCAGTGAAGGGTGGGGGCAAGGATGGTCGGCTGAAGCTTTCTTT.

V and J are TRBV19 and TRBJ2-5; TRBD1 aligns across 12 bases. The trim removed 5 bases at V and 5 bases at J, leaving 12 bases unmatched. Germline CDR1 and CDR2: LNHDA and SQIVND (reference sequence). This CDR3 has 17 amino acids. CDR3 loop: CASSAKGGTGGAETQYF. The CDR3 DNA follows: TGTGCCAGTAGTGCCAAAGGCGGGACAGGGGGCGCGGAGACCCAGTACTTC.

CDR3 DNA sequence: TGTGCCAGCGGGCTGAGGGTAGCGGGAGGGGATGAGCAGTTCTTC. It translates to CASGLRVAGGDEQFF. The gene calls are TRBV27 and TRBJ2-1; 11 bases are a match to TRBD2. CDR3 length equals 15 residues. The V and J ends lost 8 bases and 8 bases, in that order; junction bases with no gene match: 11. Germline V gene sequence: CDR1 MNHEY, CDR2 SMNVEV (reference sequence).